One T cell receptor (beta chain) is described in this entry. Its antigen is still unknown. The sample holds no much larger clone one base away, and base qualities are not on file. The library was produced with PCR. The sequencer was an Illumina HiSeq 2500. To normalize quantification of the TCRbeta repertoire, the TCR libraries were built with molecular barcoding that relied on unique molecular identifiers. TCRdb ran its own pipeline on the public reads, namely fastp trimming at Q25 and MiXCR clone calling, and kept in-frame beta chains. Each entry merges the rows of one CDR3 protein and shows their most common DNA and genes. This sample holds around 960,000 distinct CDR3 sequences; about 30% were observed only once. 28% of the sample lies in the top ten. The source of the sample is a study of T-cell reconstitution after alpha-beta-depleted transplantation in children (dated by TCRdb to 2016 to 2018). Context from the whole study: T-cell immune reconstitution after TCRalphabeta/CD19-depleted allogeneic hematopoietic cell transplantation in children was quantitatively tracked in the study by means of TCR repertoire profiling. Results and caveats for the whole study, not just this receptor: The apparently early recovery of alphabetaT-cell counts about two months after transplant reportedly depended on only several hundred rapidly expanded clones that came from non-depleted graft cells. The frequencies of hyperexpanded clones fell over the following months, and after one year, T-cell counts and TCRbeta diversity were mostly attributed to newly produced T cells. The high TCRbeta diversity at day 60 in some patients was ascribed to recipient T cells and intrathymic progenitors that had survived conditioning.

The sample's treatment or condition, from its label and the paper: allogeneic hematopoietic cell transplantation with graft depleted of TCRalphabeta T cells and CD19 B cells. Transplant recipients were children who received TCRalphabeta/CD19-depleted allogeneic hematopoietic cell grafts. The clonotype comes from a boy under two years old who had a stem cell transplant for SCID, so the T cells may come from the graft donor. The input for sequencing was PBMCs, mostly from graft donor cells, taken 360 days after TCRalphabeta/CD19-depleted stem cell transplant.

At the DNA level, the sequence is TGCGCCAGCAGGACTAGACAGGGCAACACCGGGGAGCTGTTTTTT. Translated, it gives CASRTRQGNTGELFF. Recombination joined TRBV4-1 with TRBJ2-2; tentative D gene TRBD1, with 7 bases matching. The germline ends are 13 bases apart after V is trimmed by 6 bases and J by 2 bases. From the cysteine up to the phenylalanine, the CDR3 has a length of 15 residues. The only DNA kept is the CDR3, 45 bases in frame from the first base. CDR1 and CDR2 are read off the germline V gene as MGHRA and YSYEKL.